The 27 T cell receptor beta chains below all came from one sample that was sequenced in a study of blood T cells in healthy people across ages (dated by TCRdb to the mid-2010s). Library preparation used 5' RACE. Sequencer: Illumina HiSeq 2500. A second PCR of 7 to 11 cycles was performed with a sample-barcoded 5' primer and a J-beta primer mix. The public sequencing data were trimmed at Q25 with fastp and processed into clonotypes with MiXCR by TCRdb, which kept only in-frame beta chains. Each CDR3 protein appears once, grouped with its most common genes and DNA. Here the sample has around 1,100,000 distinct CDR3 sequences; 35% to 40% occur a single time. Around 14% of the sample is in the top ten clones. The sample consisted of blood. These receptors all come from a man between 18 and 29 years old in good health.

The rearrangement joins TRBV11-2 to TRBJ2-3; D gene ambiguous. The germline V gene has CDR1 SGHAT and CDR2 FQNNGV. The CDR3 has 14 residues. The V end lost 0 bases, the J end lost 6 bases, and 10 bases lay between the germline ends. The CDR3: CASSLDSGRDTQYF. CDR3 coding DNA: TGTGCCAGCAGCTTAGATTCGGGTAGGGATACGCAGTATTTT.

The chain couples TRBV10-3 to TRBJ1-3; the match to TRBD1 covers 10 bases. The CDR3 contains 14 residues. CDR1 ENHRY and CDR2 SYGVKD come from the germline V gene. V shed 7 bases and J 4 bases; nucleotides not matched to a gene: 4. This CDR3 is CAITGDRGGNTIYF. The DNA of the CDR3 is TGTGCCATCACCGGGGACAGGGGCGGAAACACCATATATTTT.

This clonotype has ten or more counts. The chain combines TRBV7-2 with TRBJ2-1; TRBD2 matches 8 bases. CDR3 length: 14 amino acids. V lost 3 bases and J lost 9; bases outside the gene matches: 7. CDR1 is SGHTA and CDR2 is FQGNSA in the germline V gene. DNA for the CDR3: TGTGCCAGCAGCTTTCCCCATAGCGGGGCTGAGCAGTTCTTC. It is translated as CASSFPHSGAEQFF.

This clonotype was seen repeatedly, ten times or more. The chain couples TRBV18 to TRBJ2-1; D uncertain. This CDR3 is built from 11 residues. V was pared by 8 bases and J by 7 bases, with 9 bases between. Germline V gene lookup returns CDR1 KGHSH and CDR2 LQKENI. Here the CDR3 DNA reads TGTGCCAGCAGTCCGGATAATGAGCAGTTCTTC. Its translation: CASSPDNEQFF. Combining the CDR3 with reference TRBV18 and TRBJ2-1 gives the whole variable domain NAGVMQNPRHLVRRRGQEARLRCSPMKGHSHVYWYRQLPEEGLKFMVYLQKENIIDESGMPKERFSAEFPKEGPSILRIQQVVRGDSAAYFCASSPDNEQFFGPGTRLTVL.

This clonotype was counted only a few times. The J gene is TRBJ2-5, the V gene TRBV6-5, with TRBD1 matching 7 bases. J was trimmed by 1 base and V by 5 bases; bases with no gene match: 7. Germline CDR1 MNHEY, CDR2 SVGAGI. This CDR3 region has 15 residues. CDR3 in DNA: TGTGCCAGCAGTGGGGCAGGGGGTCTCCAAGAGACCCAGTACTTC. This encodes CASSGAGGLQETQYF.

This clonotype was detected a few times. DNA for the CDR3: TGCGCCAGCAGCTTCCGCTCAGGGGGGGGCTACAATGAGCAGTTCTTC. As protein: CASSFRSGGGYNEQFF. This chain links TRBV4-3 with TRBJ2-1; possibly TRBD1 or TRBD2 for D (7 bases each). Trimming shortened V by 5 bases and J by 3 bases, and 17 bases separated the two germline ends. Germline V gene data show CDR1 as LGHNA and CDR2 as YSLEER. The CDR3 length is 16 residues.

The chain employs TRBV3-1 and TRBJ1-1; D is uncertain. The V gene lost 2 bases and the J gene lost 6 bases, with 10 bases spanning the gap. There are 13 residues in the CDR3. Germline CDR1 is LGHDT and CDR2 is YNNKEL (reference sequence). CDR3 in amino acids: CASSQLAGAEAFF. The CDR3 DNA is TGTGCCAGCAGCCAATTGGCAGGCGCTGAAGCTTTCTTT.

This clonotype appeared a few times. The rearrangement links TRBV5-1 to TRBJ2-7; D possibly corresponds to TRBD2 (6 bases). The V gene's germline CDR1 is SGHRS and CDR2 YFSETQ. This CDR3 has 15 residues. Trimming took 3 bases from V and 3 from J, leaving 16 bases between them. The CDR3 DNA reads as TGCGCCAGCAGCTCCGGGACTGCCGGAATCTACGAGCAGTACTTC. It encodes CASSSGTAGIYEQYF.

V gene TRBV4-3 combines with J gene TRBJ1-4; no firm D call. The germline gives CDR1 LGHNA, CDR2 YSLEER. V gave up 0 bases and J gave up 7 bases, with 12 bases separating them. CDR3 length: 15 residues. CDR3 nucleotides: TGCGCCAGCAGCCAAGATGCCGGCAGAATTGAAAAACTGTTTTTT. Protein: CASSQDAGRIEKLFF.

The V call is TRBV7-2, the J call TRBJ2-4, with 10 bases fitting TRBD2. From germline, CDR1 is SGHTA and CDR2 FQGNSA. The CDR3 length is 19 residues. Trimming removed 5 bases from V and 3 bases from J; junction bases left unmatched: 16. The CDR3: CASSPPSGGGFVGKNIQYF. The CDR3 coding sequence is TGTGCCAGCAGCCCCCCTAGCGGGGGAGGTTTCGTAGGCAAAAACATTCAGTACTTC.

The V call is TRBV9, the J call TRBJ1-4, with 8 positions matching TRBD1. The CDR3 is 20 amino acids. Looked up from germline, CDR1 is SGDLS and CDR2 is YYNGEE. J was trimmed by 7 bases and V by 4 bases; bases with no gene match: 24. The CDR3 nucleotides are TGTGCCAGCAGCTCCGGACAGGGAGAAGATTACTGGACGTTTGGTGAAAAACTGTTTTTT. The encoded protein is CASSSGQGEDYWTFGEKLFF.

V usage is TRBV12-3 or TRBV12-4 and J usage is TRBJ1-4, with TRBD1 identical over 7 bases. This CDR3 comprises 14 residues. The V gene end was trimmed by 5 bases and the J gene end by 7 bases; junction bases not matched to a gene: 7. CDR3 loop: CASSVGTVGEKLFF. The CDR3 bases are TGTGCCAGCAGTGTTGGGACAGTAGGTGAAAAACTGTTTTTT.

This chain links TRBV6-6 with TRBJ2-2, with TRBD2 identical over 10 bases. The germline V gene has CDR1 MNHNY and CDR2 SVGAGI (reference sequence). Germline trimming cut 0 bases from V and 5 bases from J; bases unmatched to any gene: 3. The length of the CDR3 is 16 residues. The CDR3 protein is CASSYSAGGRTGELFF. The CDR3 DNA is TGTGCCAGCAGTTACTCAGCGGGGGGGCGGACCGGGGAGCTGTTTTTT.

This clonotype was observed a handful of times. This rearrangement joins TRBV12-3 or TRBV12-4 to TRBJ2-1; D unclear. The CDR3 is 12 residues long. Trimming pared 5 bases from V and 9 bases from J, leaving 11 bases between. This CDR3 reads CASSTVGFEQFF. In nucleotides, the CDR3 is TGTGCCAGCAGTACGGTGGGCTTTGAGCAGTTCTTC.

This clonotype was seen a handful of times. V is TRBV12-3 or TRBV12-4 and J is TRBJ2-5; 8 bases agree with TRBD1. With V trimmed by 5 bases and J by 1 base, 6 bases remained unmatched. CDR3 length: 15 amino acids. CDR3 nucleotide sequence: TGTGCCAGCAGTGGATCCACAGGGGGCCAAGAGACCCAGTACTTC. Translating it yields CASSGSTGGQETQYF.

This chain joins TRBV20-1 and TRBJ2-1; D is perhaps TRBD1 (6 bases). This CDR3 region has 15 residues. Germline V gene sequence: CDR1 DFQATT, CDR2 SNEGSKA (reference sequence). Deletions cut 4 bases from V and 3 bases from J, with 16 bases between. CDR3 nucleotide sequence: TGCAGTGCTATTTACAGGGATACGCTCTACAATGAGCAGTTCTTC. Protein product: CSAIYRDTLYNEQFF.

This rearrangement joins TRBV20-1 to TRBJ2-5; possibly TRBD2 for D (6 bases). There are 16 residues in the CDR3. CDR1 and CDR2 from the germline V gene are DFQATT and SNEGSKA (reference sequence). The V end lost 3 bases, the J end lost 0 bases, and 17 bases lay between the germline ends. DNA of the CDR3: TGCAGTGCTAGCCTGGGGGATCCGGGGGACCAAGAGACCCAGTACTTC. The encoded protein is CSASLGDPGDQETQYF.

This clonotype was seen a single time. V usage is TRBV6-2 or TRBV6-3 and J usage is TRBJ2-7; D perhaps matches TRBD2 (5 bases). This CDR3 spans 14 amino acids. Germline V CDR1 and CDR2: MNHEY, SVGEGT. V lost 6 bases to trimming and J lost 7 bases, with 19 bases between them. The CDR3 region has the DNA TGTGCCAGCAGCTTCTCCGACGGAGGCAATGAGCAGTACTTC. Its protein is CASSFSDGGNEQYF.

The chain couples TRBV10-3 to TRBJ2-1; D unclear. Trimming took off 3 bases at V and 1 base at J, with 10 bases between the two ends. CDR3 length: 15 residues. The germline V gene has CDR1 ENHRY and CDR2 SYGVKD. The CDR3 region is CAISERSASYNEQFF. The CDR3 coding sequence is TGTGCCATCAGTGAAAGGAGCGCATCCTACAATGAGCAGTTCTTC.

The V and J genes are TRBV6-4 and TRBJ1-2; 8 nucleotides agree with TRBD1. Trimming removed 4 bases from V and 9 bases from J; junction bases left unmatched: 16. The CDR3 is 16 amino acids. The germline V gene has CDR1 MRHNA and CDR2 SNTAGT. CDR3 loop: CASSGVLTGEIGSYTF. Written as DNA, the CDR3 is TGTGCCAGCAGTGGCGTCCTGACAGGGGAAATTGGGAGCTACACCTTC.

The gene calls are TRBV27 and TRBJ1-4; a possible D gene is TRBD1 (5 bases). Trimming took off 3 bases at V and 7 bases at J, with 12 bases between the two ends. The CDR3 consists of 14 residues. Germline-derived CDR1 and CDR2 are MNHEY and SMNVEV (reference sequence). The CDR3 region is CASSFWGRGEKLFF. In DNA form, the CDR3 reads TGTGCCAGCAGTTTTTGGGGGAGGGGTGAAAAACTGTTTTTT.

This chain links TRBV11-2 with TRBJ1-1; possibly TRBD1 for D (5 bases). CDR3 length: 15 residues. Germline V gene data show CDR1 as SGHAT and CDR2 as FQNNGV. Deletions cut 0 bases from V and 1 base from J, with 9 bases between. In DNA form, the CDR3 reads TGTGCCAGCAGCTTAGATGGGGCAGGGAACACTGAAGCTTTCTTT. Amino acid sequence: CASSLDGAGNTEAFF.

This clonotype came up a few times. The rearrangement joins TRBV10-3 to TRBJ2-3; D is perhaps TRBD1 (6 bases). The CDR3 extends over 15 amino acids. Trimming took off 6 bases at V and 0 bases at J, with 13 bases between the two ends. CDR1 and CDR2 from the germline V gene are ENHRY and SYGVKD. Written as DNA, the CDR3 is TGTGCCATCAGCCTATTGACAGGTAGCACAGATACGCAGTATTTT. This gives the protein CAISLLTGSTDTQYF.

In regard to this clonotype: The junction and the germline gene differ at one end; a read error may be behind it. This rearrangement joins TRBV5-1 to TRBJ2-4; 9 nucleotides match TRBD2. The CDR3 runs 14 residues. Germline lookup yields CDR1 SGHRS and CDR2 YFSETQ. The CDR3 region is CAGSTSGAKNIQYF. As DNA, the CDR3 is TGCGCCGGCAGCACTAGCGGGGCCAAAAACATTCAGTACTTC.

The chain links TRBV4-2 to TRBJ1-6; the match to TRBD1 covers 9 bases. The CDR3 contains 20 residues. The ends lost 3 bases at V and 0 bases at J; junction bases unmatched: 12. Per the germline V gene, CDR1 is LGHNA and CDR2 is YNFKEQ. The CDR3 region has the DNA TGTGCCAGCAGCCATCTCACCGGGACAGGGAGGTTCTCCTATAATTCACCCCTCCACTTT. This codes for CASSHLTGTGRFSYNSPLHF.

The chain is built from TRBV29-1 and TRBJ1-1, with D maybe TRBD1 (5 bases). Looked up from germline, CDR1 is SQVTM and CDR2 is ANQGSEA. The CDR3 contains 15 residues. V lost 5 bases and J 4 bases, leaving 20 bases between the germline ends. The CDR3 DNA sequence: TGCAGCGTTACCCGTTGGGCAGGGCTGTCCACTGAAGCTTTCTTT. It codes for CSVTRWAGLSTEAFF.

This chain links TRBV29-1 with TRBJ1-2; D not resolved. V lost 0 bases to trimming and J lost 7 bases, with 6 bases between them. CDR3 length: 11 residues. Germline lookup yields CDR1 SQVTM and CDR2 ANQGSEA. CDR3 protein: CSVEDPPGYTF. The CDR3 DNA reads TGCAGCGTTGAAGATCCACCTGGCTACACCTTC.